These 11 T cell receptor beta chains came from one sample sequenced in a study of graft-versus-host responses after intestinal transplantation. From the graft tissue, intraepithelial and lamina propria lymphocytes were released through processing. Sequencing was performed with immunoSEQ multiplex PCR; in TCRdb, only in-frame clones are kept and a portion is missing. The sample consists of about 19,000 clones, approximately 79% of them appearing once. The sample was ileum tissue, taken 20 days after intestinal transplant. The receptor source for this set is a human patient who received an intestinal transplant, so some T cells may come from the graft donor.

This clone was seen just once. V is TRBV9 and J is TRBJ2-2; D gene unclear. The V gene lost 2 bases and the J gene lost 5 bases, with 7 bases spanning the gap. This CDR3 contains 13 residues. The germline gives CDR1 SGDLS, CDR2 YYNGEE. The CDR3 loop is CASSVLVTGELFF. CDR3 nucleotides: TGTGCCAGCAGCGTTCTAGTAACCGGGGAGCTGTTTTTT.

The chain uses TRBV6-4 and TRBJ1-1; D perhaps matches TRBD1 (5 bases). The CDR3 sequence is 16 residues long. Looked up from germline, CDR1 is MRHNA and CDR2 is SNTAGT. V shed 6 bases and J shed 1 base, with 18 bases lying between them. In nucleotides, the CDR3 is TGTGCCAGCAGACTGGGGGGAGTGTCCGAGAACACTGAAGCTTTCTTT. Amino acid sequence: CASRLGGVSENTEAFF.

V gene TRBV4-2 combines with J gene TRBJ2-7; 10 nucleotides match TRBD1. This CDR3 has 15 amino acids. V lost 3 bases to trimming and J lost 5 bases; unmatched junction nucleotides: 7. Germline V gives CDR1 LGHNA, CDR2 YNFKEQ. The CDR3 sequence: CASSQAPGTGDEQYF. CDR3 bases: TGTGCCAGCAGCCAGGCCCCCGGGACAGGGGACGAGCAGTACTTC.

The CDR3 loop is CASSQDGRVLSSYEQYF. CDR3 bases: TGTGCCAGCAGCCAAGATGGGAGGGTTTTGAGCTCCTACGAGCAGTACTTC. V gene TRBV14 combines with J gene TRBJ2-7, with TRBD2 matching 7 bases. V was pared by 0 bases and J by 0 bases, with 8 bases of the junction left unmatched. The V gene's germline CDR1 is SGHDN and CDR2 FVKESK. This CDR3 is built from 17 residues.

This clone has more than one count but fewer than ten. The chain links TRBV11-2 to TRBJ2-7, with D tentatively TRBD1 (5 bases). This CDR3 comprises 14 residues. Trimming shortened V by 5 bases and J by 3 bases, and 14 bases separated the two germline ends. The V gene's germline CDR1 is SGHAT and CDR2 FQNNGV. The CDR3 protein is CASSHNQGYYEQYF. DNA of the CDR3: TGTGCCAGCAGCCACAACCAGGGTTACTACGAGCAGTACTTC.

This rearrangement joins TRBV4-1 to TRBJ2-6; 7 bases map to TRBD1. CDR1 and CDR2 from the germline V gene are MGHRA and YSYEKL. The CDR3 runs to 21 residues. Trimming removed 0 bases from V and 4 bases from J; junction bases left unmatched: 18. CDR3 nucleotides: TGCGCCAGCAGCCAAGATCGATGTTTTTGGGACAGACTTTTAGGGGCCAACGTCCTGACTTTC. As protein: CASSQDRCFWDRLLGANVLTF.

This clone came up a few times. The J gene is TRBJ1-5, the V gene TRBV9; TRBD1 agrees at 10 bases. V dropped 4 bases and J dropped 7; count of bases not matched to a gene: 5. The CDR3 runs to 14 residues. Germline assignment: CDR1 SGDLS and CDR2 YYNGEE. The chain's CDR3 is CASSSRDRGQPQHF. CDR3 nucleotide sequence: TGTGCCAGCAGCTCCCGGGACAGGGGCCAGCCCCAGCATTTT.

The chain joins TRBV6-1 to TRBJ1-2; TRBD1 agrees at 8 bases. V was pared by 2 bases and J by 8 bases, with 13 bases of the junction left unmatched. The CDR3 loop spans 16 amino acids. Germline CDR1 is MNHNS and CDR2 is SASEGT. The CDR3 loop is CASSEFPLDRVGGYTF. The CDR3 DNA sequence: TGTGCCAGCAGTGAATTCCCGTTGGACAGGGTCGGGGGCTACACCTTC.

This chain joins TRBV6-6 and TRBJ2-3; D might be TRBD2 (6 bases). This CDR3 spans 15 amino acids. Germline V gives CDR1 MNHNY, CDR2 SVGAGI (reference sequence). V lost 5 bases and J lost 2, with 14 bases in between. Written as DNA, the CDR3 is TGTGCCAGCAGTCCCGGACTATCCATCACAGATACGCAGTATTTT. It yields the protein CASSPGLSITDTQYF.

CDR3 sequence reads: CASSEAKGLAESSYEQYF. As DNA, the CDR3 is TGTGCCAGCAGTGAAGCAAAAGGACTAGCCGAAAGCTCCTACGAGCAGTACTTC. The J gene is TRBJ2-7, the V gene TRBV6-1; 8 bases align to TRBD2. CDR1 is MNHNS, CDR2 SASEGT, per germline. V was clipped by 0 bases and J by 0 bases; unmatched bases: 10. The CDR3 covers 18 residues.

The chain has TRBV5-1 and TRBJ2-3; the D gene is possibly TRBD2 (6 bases). V was shortened by 1 base and J by 11 bases, with 20 bases between the two germline ends. This CDR3 has 15 amino acids. Germline CDR1 and CDR2: SGHRS and YFSETQ. This chain's CDR3 is CASSLFFLRAGKQYF. The CDR3 DNA reads TGCGCCAGCAGCTTGTTTTTTTTGCGTGCGGGGAAGCAGTATTTT.